A selection of T cell receptor beta chains follows, all from one sample in a study of vaccination and CD4 T cells after COVID-19. Their antigen targets remain unknown. TCRdb re-derived calls from the PCR reads in MiXCR, one entry per CDR3 protein. In the table there are about 6,400 distinct CDR3 sequences, more than 45% of which are singletons. Source material: CD4+ T cells from blood, cultured in vitro. These receptors were collected from a human donor in good health. CDR3s include the opening cysteine and the closing phenylalanine or tryptophan. The listing skips clone size in some rows; elsewhere it reads once, few, many or a size class.

CASQGAYSNQPQHF	TRBV19	few
CATSRDPGNTIYF	TRBV15	few
CASTRGTAQETQYF	TRBV6-2/TRBV6-3	few
CASSLAPKQNTQYF	TRBV7-9	NA
CASSLSTGNNYGYTF	TRBV12-3/TRBV12-4	NA
CASSLEGGSGASTDTQYF	TRBV7-6	NA
CASSYEGRGNSPLHF	TRBV6-5	NA
CASSRDRLNQPQHF	TRBV7-2	NA
CATRTKNRGLYIYGYTF	TRBV6-1	NA
CSARPRTSYNEQFF	TRBV20-1	NA
CASSLGVGNRASYEQYF	TRBV5-1	NA
CASSPSTDTQYF	TRBV7-2	large
CSARRPGLASDTQYF	TRBV20-1	NA
CASSLGSYTQYF	TRBV11-2	NA
CASSPLGTGGGETQYF	TRBV7-2	NA
CASDPITETQYF	TRBV6-1	few
CASSKEFSGTSF	TRBV21-1	few
CASSLPGTGASSTDTQYF	TRBV5-4	few
CAIREGLAYEQYF	TRBV10-3	NA
CASSLQAQGSGANVLTF	TRBV7-2	few
CASSLPLVGGGSGGYTF	TRBV4-2	few
CSATRDSFTDTQYF	TRBV20-1	few
CASSTTGIGYTF	TRBV11-2	NA
CASSTLAELYNEQFF	TRBV6-1	NA
CATSRGDGNEKLFF	TRBV15	NA
CASSSKTGGNTEAFF	TRBV7-2	few
CASSHSQGYDSPLHF	TRBV4-3	once
CSADPTGGTEAFF	TRBV20-1	NA
CASSFGNQPQHF	TRBV28	NA
CASSLAMGGPGYEQYF	TRBV7-9	NA
CASNPSSSGNTIYF	TRBV19	NA
CASSLRPYSTDTQYF	TRBV5-1	NA
CSAPKDGTRGAQHF	TRBV20-1	few
CAGSLLGPEAFF	TRBV11-2	NA
CASRTEGFSNQPQHF	TRBV19	NA
CASSQDTIGEQYF	TRBV4-2	NA
CASSILDIGDIQYF	TRBV19	NA
CASSLSGLGETQYF	TRBV5-4	few
CASSWLRGIYNEQFF	TRBV28	once
CASSEQWDFQPQHF	TRBV6-1	NA
CASRHTTNSYEQYF	TRBV11-2	NA
CSARGDSMNTEAFF	TRBV20-1	few
CASSETQARNQPQHF	TRBV6-1	NA
CASSEAIATEAFF	TRBV2	few
CASSRGTDTYPLEQYF	TRBV19	NA
CSASQTGRVYEQYF	TRBV20-1	NA
CASSPYRWGTQYF	TRBV27	few
CAIGRRRDGYTF	TRBV14	NA
CASSHPDLYNEQFF	TRBV4-2	NA
CSARRTGVGETQYF	TRBV20-1	NA
CASSFRGPGVHGYTF	TRBV28	NA
CASSHSVGLYEQYF	TRBV7-9	few
CASSQGMNTEAFF	TRBV7-7	few